This T cell receptor (beta chain) was sequenced in a study of shared clonotypes between healthy human individuals. Study context: A couple of female and a few male donors aged 18 to 49 were enrolled.

CDR1 is MDHEN, CDR2 SYDVKM, per germline. The CDR3 loop spans 15 amino acids. The junction had 8 bases not matched to a gene; V was cut back by 3 bases and J by 8 bases. As concerns this clone: The antigen remains undetermined.

Notes on the study in general: Sharing across four donors was highest in naive CD4 (roughly 5%) and lowest in memory CD8 (0.4%).

TCRdb's table, derived via immunoSEQ multiplex PCR, lists solely in-frame clones and lacks some. The table includes more than 600,000 clones, about 91% detected once. CD45RO-negative, CCR7-selected cells formed the naive CD8 fraction, which excluded terminally differentiated effector memory CD45RA+ cells. This chain uses TRBV28 with TRBJ2-1; 9 bases map to TRBD1. This TCR derives from a man aged 30-40 years in good health. Input material: naive CD8+ T cells sorted from blood. The CDR3 spells CASSLGTGLGDEQFF. The CDR3 nucleotides are TGTGCCAGCAGTTTGGGGACAGGGCTCGGTGATGAGCAGTTCTTC.